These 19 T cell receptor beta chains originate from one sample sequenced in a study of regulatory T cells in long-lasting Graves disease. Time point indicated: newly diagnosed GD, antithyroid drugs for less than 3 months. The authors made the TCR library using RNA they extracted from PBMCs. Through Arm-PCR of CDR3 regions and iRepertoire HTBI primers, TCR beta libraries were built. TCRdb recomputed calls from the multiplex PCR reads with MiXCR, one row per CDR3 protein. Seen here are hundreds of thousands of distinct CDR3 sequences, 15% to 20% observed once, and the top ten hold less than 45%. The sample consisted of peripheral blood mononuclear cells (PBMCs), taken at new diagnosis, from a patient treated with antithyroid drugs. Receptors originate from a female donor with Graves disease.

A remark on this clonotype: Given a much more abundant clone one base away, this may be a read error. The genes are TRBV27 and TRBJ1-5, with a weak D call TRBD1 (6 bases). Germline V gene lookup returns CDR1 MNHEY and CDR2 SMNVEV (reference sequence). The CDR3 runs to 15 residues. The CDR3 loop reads CASRPESRGNLPQHF. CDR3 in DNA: TGTGCCAGCCGTCCCGAGTCGAGGGGGAATCTGCCCCAGCATTTT.

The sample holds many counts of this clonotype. CDR3 coding DNA: TGTGCCAGCAGCGTAGTCACAGGGTGGCAAGAGACCCAGTACTTC. It specifies CASSVVTGWQETQYF. The rearrangement joins TRBV9 to TRBJ2-5, with D possibly matching TRBD1 (6 bases). Germline values: CDR1 SGDLS, CDR2 YYNGEE. CDR3 length: 15 amino acids. Trimming shortened V by 0 bases and J by 2 bases, and 11 bases separated the two germline ends. Complete variable domain (other parts from reference TRBV9 and TRBJ2-5): DSGVTQTPKHLITATGQRVTLRCSPRSGDLSVYWYQQSLDQGLQFLIQYYNGEERAKGNILERFSAQQFPDLHSELNLSSLELGDSALYFCASSVVTGWQETQYFGPGTRLLVL.

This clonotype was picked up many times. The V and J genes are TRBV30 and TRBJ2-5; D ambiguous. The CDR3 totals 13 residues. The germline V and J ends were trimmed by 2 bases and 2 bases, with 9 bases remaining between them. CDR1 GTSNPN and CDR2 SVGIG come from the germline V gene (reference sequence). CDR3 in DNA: TGTGCCTGGAGTAAGGGCACACAAGAGACCCAGTACTTC. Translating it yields CAWSKGTQETQYF.

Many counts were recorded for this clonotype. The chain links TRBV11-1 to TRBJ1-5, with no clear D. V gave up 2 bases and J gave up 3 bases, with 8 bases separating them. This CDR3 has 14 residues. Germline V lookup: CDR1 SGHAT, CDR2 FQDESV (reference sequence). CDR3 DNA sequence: TGTGCCAGCAGCTTATCGGGAAACAATCAGCCCCAGCATTTT. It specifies CASSLSGNNQPQHF.

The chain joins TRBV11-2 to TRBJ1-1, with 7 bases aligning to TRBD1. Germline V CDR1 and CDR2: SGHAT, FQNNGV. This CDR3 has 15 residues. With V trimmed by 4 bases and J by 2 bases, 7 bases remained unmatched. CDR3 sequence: CASSSEGQTNTEAFF. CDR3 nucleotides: TGTGCCAGCAGCTCCGAGGGACAGACAAACACTGAAGCTTTCTTT.

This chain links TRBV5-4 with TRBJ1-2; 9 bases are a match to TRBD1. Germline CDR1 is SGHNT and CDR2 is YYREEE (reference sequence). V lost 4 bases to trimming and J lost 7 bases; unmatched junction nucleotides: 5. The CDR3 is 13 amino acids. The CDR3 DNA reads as TGTGCCAGCAGCCCACAGGGGGCGGTTGGCTACACCTTC. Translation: CASSPQGAVGYTF.

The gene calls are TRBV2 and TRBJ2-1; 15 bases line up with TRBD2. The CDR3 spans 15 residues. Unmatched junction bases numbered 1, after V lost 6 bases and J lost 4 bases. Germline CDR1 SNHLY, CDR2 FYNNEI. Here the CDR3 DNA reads TGTGCCAGCAGGGGGACTAGCGGGGGGTACAATGAGCAGTTCTTC. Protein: CASRGTSGGYNEQFF. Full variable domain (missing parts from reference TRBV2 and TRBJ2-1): EPEVTQTPSHQVTQMGQEVILRCVPISNHLYFYWYRQILGQKVEFLVSFYNNEISEKSEIFDDQFSVERPDGSNFTLKIRSTKLEDSAMYFCASRGTSGGYNEQFFGPGTRLTVL.

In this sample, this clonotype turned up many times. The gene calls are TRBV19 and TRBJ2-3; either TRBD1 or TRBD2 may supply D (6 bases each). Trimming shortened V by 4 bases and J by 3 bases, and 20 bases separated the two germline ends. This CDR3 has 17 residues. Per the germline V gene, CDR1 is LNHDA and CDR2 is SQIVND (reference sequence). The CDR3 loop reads CASSREQGLPRTDTQYF. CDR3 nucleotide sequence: TGTGCCAGTAGTAGAGAACAGGGACTCCCAAGGACAGATACGCAGTATTTT.

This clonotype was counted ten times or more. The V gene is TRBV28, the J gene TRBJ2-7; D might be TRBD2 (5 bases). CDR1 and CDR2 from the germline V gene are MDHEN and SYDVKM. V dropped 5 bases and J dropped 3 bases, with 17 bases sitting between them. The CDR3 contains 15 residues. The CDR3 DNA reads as TGTGCCAGCAGTCCATATGCCCCAGGAGGCTACGAGCAGTACTTC. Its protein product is CASSPYAPGGYEQYF.

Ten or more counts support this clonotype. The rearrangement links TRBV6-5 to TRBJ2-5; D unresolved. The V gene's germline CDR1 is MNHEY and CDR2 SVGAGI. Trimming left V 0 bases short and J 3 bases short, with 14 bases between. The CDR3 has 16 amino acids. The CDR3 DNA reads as TGTGCCAGCAGTTACTCGGGTCGGCACTACGAAGAGACCCAGTACTTC. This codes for CASSYSGRHYEETQYF.

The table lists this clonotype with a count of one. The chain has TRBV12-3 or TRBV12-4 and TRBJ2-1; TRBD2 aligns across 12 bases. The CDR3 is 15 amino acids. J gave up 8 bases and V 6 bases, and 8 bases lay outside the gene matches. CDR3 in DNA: TGTGCCAGCAGCCCCCTAGCGGGAGGGCTATATGAGCAGTTCTTC. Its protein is CASSPLAGGLYEQFF.

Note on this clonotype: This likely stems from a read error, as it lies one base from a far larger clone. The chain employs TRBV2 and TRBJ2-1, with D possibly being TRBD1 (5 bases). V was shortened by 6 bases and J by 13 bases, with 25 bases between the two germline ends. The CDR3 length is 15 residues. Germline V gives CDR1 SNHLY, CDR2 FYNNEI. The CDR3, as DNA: TGTGCCAGCAGCTCAGCACCAGGGCTGCCAGAGACCCAGTTCTTC. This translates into CASSSAPGLPETQFF.

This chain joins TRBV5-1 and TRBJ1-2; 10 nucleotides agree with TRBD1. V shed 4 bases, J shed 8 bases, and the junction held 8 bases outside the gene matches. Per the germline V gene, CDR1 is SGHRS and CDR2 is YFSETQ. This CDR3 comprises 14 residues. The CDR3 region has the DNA TGCGCCAGCAGCACTGCCGGGACAGGGGACGGCTACACCTTC. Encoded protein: CASSTAGTGDGYTF.

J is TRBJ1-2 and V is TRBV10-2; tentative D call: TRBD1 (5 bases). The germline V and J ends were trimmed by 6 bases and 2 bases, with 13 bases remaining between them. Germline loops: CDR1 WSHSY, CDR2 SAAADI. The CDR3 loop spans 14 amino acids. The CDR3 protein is CASSEGLLNYGYTF. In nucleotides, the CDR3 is TGCGCCAGCAGCGAGGGACTACTAAACTATGGCTACACCTTC.

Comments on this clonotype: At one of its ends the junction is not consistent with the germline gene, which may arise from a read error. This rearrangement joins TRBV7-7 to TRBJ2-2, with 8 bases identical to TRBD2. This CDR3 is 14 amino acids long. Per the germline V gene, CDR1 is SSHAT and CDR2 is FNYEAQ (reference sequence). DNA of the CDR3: TGTGCTAGCAGCACTGGACTAGCCCCCGGGGAGCTGTTTTTT. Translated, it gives CASSTGLAPGELFF.

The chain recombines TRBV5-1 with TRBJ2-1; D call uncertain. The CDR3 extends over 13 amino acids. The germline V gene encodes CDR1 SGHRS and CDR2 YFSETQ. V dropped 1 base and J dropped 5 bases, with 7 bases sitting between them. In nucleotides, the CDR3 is TGCGCCAGCAGCTTGCCACAGCACAATGAGCAGTTCTTC. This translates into CASSLPQHNEQFF.

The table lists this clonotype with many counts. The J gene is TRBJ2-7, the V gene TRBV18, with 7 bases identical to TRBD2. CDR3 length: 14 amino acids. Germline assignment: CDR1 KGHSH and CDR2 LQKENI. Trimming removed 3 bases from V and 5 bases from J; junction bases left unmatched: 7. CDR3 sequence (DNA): TGTGCCAGCTCACCGACGGGGGAGGGCCACGAGCAGTACTTC. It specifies CASSPTGEGHEQYF.

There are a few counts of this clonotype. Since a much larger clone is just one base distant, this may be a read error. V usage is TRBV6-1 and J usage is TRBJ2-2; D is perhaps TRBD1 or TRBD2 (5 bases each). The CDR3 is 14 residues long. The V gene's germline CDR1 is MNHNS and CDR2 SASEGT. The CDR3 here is CASLRESDTGEPFF. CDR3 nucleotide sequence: TGTGCCAGCCTTAGGGAATCGGACACCGGGGAGCCGTTTTTT.

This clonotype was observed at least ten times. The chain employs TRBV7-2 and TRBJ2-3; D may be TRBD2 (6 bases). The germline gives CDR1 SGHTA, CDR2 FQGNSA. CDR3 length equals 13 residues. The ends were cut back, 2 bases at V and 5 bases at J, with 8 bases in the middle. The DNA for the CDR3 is TGTGCCAGCAGCTTACTAGCGCTAGATACGCAGTATTTT. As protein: CASSLLALDTQYF.